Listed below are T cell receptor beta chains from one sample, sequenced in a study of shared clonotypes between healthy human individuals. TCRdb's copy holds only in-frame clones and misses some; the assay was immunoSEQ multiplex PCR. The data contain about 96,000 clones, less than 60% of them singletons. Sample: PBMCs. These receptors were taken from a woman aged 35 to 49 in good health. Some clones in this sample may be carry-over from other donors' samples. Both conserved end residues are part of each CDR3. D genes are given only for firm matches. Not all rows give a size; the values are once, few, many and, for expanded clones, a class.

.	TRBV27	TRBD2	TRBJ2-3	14	TGTGCCAGCAGGAGCGGGATCCACACAGATACGCAGTATTTT	CASRSGIHTDTQYF
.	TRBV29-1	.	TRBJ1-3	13	TGCAGCGCTTGGGGGACGTCTGGAAACACCATATATTTT	CSAWGTSGNTIYF
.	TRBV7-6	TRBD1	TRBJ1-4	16	TGTGCCAGCAGCACTCCGGGACAGGAAATCCCCGAAAAACTGTTTTTT	CASSTPGQEIPEKLFF
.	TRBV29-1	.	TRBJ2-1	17	TGCAGCGGGGGGAGAGCATCGGGATTCGCTTCCTACAATGAGCAGTTCTTC	CSGGRASGFASYNEQFF
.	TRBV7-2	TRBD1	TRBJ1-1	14	TGTGCCAGCAGCCTAAGACGGGACAGGGCAGAAGCTTTCTTT	CASSLRRDRAEAFF
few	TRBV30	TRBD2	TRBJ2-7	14	TGTGCCAGCAACAGACTAGCGGGAGGCTACGAGCAGTACTTC	CASNRLAGGYEQYF
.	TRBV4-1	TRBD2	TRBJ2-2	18	TGCGCCAGCAGCCAAGCGGGACTAGCGGGAGTAGGCACCGGGGAGCTGTTTTTT	CASSQAGLAGVGTGELFF
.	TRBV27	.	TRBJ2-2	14	TGTGCCGGCAGCCTCTTCGGGGTTATCGGGGAGCTGTTTTTT	CAGSLFGVIGELFF
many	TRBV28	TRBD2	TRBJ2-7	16	TGTGCCAGCAGTATCGGACTAGCGGGCCTCTCCTACGAGCAGTACTTC	CASSIGLAGLSYEQYF
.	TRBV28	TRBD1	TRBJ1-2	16	TGTGCCAGCAGTCTGATTCCGGGACAGGGGCATCATGGCTACACCTTC	CASSLIPGQGHHGYTF
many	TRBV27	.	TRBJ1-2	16	TGTGCCAGCAGTTTATCCCCCCAGGGAACCTTATCCCGCTACACCTTC	CASSLSPQGTLSRYTF
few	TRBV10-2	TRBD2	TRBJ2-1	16	TGCGCCAGCAGTGATTACGGGAGGATACCCTACAATGAGCAGTTCTTC	CASSDYGRIPYNEQFF
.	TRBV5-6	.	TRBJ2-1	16	TGTGCCAGCAGCCGGGACTTCCAAAGCTCCTACAATGAGCAGTTCTTC	CASSRDFQSSYNEQFF
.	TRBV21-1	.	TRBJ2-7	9	TGCGCTGGGAAGCCTAAGCAGTACTTC	CAGKPKQYF
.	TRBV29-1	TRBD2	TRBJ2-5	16	TGCAGCGTACATAGACTAGCGGGAGGACCCCAAGAGACCCAGTACTTC	CSVHRLAGGPQETQYF
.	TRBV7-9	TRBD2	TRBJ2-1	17	TGCGCCAGCAGCCAAGGGGAGCGGGAGGGGTTCCGTCAAGAGCAGTTCTTC	CASSQGEREGFRQEQFF
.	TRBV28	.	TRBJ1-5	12	TGTGCCAGCCGGTGGGGGAATCAGCCCCAGCATTTT	CASRWGNQPQHF
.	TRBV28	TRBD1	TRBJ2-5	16	TGTGCCAGCAGCTCGGGGGGACAGGGATTACAAGAGACCCAGTACTTC	CASSSGGQGLQETQYF
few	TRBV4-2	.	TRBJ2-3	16	TGTGCCAGCAGCCGAGAGAAAGCCGCCGGCACAGATACGCAGTATTTT	CASSREKAAGTDTQYF
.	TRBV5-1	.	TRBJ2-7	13	TGCGCCAGCAGCTTGGCTTCCGACCTCGAGCAGTACTTC	CASSLASDLEQYF
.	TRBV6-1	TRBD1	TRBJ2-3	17	TGTGCCAGCAGTGAAGCTACACTGGGACAGGTGAAGGATACGCAGTATTTT	CASSEATLGQVKDTQYF
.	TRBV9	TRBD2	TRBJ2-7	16	TGTGCCAGCACGCCCTTTATAGCGGGACACTCCTACGAGCAGTACTTC	CASTPFIAGHSYEQYF
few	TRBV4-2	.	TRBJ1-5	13	TGTGCCAGCAGCCAAGACACCCATCAGCCCCAGCATTTT	CASSQDTHQPQHF
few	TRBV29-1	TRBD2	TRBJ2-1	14	TGCAGCGTCCCCTTAGGGACTACCTACAATGAGCAGTTCTTC	CSVPLGTTYNEQFF
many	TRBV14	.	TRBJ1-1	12	TGTGCCAGCAGCCCATACCAGACGGAAGCTTTCTTT	CASSPYQTEAFF
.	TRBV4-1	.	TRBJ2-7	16	TGCGCCAGCAGCCTGGCGTCCGGAATCGTGAACTACGAGCAGTACTTC	CASSLASGIVNYEQYF
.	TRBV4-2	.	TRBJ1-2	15	TGTGCCAGCAGCCAAATTGAACAGAGAAACTATGGCTACACCTTC	CASSQIEQRNYGYTF
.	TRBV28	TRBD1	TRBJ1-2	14	TGTGCCAGCAGTTCCTTGACAGGGGTCTATGGCTACACCTTC	CASSSLTGVYGYTF
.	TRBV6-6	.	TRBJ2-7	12	TGTGCCAGCAGATACTCCTTGTACGAGCAGTACTTC	CASRYSLYEQYF
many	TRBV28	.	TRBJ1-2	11	TGTGCCAGCAGTTGGAGATATGGCTACACCTTC	CASSWRYGYTF
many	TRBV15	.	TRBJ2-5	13	TGTGCCACCAGCAGAGCCAGAAGCGAGACCCAGTACTTC	CATSRARSETQYF
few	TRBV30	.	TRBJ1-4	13	TGTGCCTGGAAGGGGCAGGGTTATGAAAAACTGTTTTTT	CAWKGQGYEKLFF
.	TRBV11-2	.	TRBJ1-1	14	TGTGCCAGCAGCCCGCTTCGGGTAGCCACTGAAGCTTTCTTT	CASSPLRVATEAFF
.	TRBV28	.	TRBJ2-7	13	TGTGCCAGCGGGATCGCCCATGGTAGCGAGCAGTACTTC	CASGIAHGSEQYF
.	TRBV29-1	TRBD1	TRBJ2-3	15	TGCAGCGTTGAAGGGTTAGGGACAGGGACAGATACGCAGTATTTT	CSVEGLGTGTDTQYF
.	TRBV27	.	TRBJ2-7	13	TGTGCCAGCAGTTTCGCCCCTCTCTTGGAGCAGTACTTC	CASSFAPLLEQYF
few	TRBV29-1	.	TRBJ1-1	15	TGCAGCGTTGATGCGTCCGGGACCCTGAACACTGAAGCTTTCTTT	CSVDASGTLNTEAFF
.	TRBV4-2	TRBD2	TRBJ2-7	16	TGTGCCAGCAGCCAACTGCTAGCGGGGGATCCCTACGAGCAGTACTTC	CASSQLLAGDPYEQYF
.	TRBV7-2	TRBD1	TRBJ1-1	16	TGTGCCAGCAGCCGGGGACAGGGGGTTGGGAACACTGAAGCTTTCTTT	CASSRGQGVGNTEAFF
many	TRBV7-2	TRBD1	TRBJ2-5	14	TGTGCCAGCAGCCTGACAGGGAACCAAGAGACCCAGTACTTC	CASSLTGNQETQYF
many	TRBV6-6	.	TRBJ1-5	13	TGTGCCAGCGGGGAAGGGTTAAATCAGCCCCAGCATTTT	CASGEGLNQPQHF
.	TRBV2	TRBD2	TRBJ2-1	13	TGTGCCAGCAGAGTAGCGGGAGGGCAGGGGGGGTTCTTC	CASRVAGGQGGFF